The rows below give T cell receptor beta chains drawn from one sample of a study of blood T cell repertoires in COVID-19. Repertoires were generated with immunoSEQ multiplex PCR, while TCRdb's copy carries only in-frame clones and drops some. This sample carries 140,000 to 150,000 clones, approximately 82% of them seen once, and the ten largest clones take roughly 10%. The sample was peripheral blood. These receptors were obtained from a man aged 60 to 75 with active or convalescent COVID-19. CDR3s include the opening cysteine and the closing phenylalanine or tryptophan. Size is stated for part of the rows, as once, few or many counts, or as a class when the clone is expanded.

v_gene	j_gene	abundance	CDR3aa
TRBV3-1/TRBV3-2	TRBJ2-5	NA	CASSHNRLAGGRTETQYF
TRBV24-1	TRBJ2-3	NA	CATSDLRGRGTDTQYF
TRBV18	TRBJ2-7	NA	CASSPIGVDEQYF
TRBV14	TRBJ1-1	NA	CASSQVGTGTEAFF
TRBV9	TRBJ2-1	NA	CASSVERLAANEQFF
TRBV20-1	TRBJ1-2	NA	CSASSAGTTNYGYTF
TRBV4-3	TRBJ2-3	NA	CASSQDWGGTDTQYF
TRBV29-1	TRBJ2-3	NA	CSVAHRLAGDGDTQYF
TRBV20-1	TRBJ1-5	NA	CSASLGGDSNQPQHF
TRBV2	TRBJ1-4	NA	CASREQGINEKLFF
TRBV4-3	TRBJ2-1	NA	CASSPNDLAGGQYNEQFF
TRBV19	TRBJ2-6	once	CASSSGTGGFSGANVLTF